A single sample gave rise to the 6 T cell receptor beta chains below, sequenced in a study of blood T cell repertoires in COVID-19. Profiled with immunoSEQ multiplex PCR; TCRdb holds only in-frame clones, not every one. Of some 130,000 clones listed, 90% were seen once; the top ten hold about 4.5%. The sequenced material came from peripheral blood. These TCRs come from a man aged 60-69 years with COVID-19, enrolled during active disease.

The chain uses TRBV27 and TRBJ2-1; TRBD2 might be the D (5 bases). CDR3 length: 12 amino acids. V gave up 3 bases and J gave up 8 bases, with 8 bases separating them. In germline, CDR1 is MNHEY, CDR2 SMNVEV (reference sequence). CDR3 residues: CASSLRADEQFF. CDR3 bases: TGTGCCAGCAGTTTGAGGGCGGATGAGCAGTTCTTC.

This chain joins TRBV3-1 (or the pseudogene TRBV3-2) and TRBJ1-5; tentatively, D is TRBD1 (6 bases). The CDR3 totals 14 residues. Deletions cut 5 bases from V and 3 bases from J, with 11 bases between. Looked up from germline, CDR1 is LGHDT and CDR2 is YNNKEL (reference sequence). CDR3 in amino acids: CASSFGQNNQPQHF. In DNA form, the CDR3 reads TGTGCCAGCAGCTTCGGACAGAACAATCAGCCCCAGCATTTT.

The chain links TRBV19 to TRBJ2-3; the D gene is possibly TRBD2 (6 bases). CDR1 is LNHDA and CDR2 is SQIVND in the germline V gene (reference sequence). The CDR3 contains 14 residues. V was pared by 5 bases and J by 5 bases, with 14 bases between. Written as DNA, the CDR3 is TGTGCCAGTAGTCCCGGACTGGGAGGAGATACGCAGTATTTT. This codes for CASSPGLGGDTQYF.

The DNA of the CDR3 is TGTGCCAGCAGCTTACCTCTTATTCCCTACGAGCAGTACTTC. This encodes CASSLPLIPYEQYF. This chain links TRBV7-9 with TRBJ2-7; D uncertain. Germline CDR1 is SEHNR and CDR2 is FQNEAQ (reference sequence). V was shortened by 2 bases and J by 2 bases, with 10 bases between the two germline ends. The CDR3 has 14 residues. Using reference TRBV7-9 and TRBJ2-7 for the parts outside the CDR3, the full variable domain is DTGVSQNPRHKITKRGQNVTFRCDPISEHNRLYWYRQTLGQGPEFLTYFQNEAQLEKSRLLSDRFSAERPKGSFSTLEIQRTEQGDSAMYLCASSLPLIPYEQYFGPGTRLTVT.

V usage is TRBV11-3 and J usage is TRBJ2-7, with TRBD2 identical over 8 bases. CDR1 and CDR2 (germline): SGHNT, YENEEA. The CDR3 is 15 residues long. Germline trimming cut 5 bases from V and 4 bases from J; bases unmatched to any gene: 10. The CDR3 region is CASSLLTSDYYEQYF. The CDR3 nucleotides read TGTGCCAGCAGCCTCCTGACTAGCGACTATTACGAGCAGTACTTC.

The gene calls are TRBV9 and TRBJ2-5; D might be TRBD1 (5 bases). This CDR3 region has 13 residues. Trimming took 1 base from V and 13 from J, leaving 17 bases between them. The germline V gene encodes CDR1 SGDLS and CDR2 YYNGEE. DNA of the CDR3: TGTGCCAGCAGCGTAAAGTTAGGGGCAGAGGCGTACTTC. Protein product: CASSVKLGAEAYF.